This TCR beta chain was documented in a study of T cell repertoires in cytomegalovirus infection (dated by TCRdb to about 2019). With respect to the entire study: The HLA type of each donor mattered for the analysis, because public TCR beta signatures pointed to carriage of CMV infection along with the matching HLA type. Results and caveats for the whole study, not just this receptor: Carriers of CMV infection plus the relevant HLA type were discriminated by the cumulative frequency of public TCR beta family members in the study cohort and in an independent approximately 400-donor cohort. The ex vivo response was dominated by HLA-C-restricted CMV-specific TCR beta clonotypes, and the single most frequent clonotype in two of eight donors was supplied by these HLA-C-restricted clonotypes.

Trimming removed 7 bases from V and 0 bases from J; the gene matches leave 5 bases unexplained. As encoded in the germline V gene, CDR1 is MNHNS while CDR2 is SASEGT. CDR3 length: 14 amino acids, cysteine to phenylalanine. Kept here is only the CDR3 DNA, which spans 42 bases and is read in frame from base 1. A note on this clonotype: This clone's antigen is unknown. No much larger clone is present one base from it, and per-base qualities are unavailable.

Sequencing relied on an Illumina HiSeq 1500. In-frame beta chains were kept once TCRdb had trimmed the public reads at Q25 with fastp and called clones with MiXCR. CDR3 protein duplicates are merged, each entry listing the most common genes and DNA. A total of approximately 70,000 distinct CDR3 sequences appear in this sample, just under 4% of them only once. Together, the top ten hold around 21% of the sample. Recombination joined TRBV6-1 with TRBJ2-7; TRBD2 fits 8 bases in the junction. Sequences were obtained from PBMCs. The sequence derives from a human donor in good health (CMV status not recorded). Some clones in this sample may be carry-over from other donors' samples. The DNA is as follows: TGTGCCAGCAAGAAAGCGGGAGCCTCCTACGAGCAGTACTTC. Translated, this gives CASKKAGASYEQYF.